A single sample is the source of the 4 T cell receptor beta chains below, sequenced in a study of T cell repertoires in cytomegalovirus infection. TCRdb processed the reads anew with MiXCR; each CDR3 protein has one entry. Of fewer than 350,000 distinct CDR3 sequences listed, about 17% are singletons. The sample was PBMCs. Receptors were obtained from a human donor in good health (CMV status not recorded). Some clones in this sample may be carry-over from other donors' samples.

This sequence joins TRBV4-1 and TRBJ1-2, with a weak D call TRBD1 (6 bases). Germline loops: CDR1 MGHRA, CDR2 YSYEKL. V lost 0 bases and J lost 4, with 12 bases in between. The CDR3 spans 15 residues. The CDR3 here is CASSQDQAGVYGYTF. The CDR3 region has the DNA TGCGCCAGCAGCCAAGATCAGGCAGGGGTCTATGGCTACACCTTC.

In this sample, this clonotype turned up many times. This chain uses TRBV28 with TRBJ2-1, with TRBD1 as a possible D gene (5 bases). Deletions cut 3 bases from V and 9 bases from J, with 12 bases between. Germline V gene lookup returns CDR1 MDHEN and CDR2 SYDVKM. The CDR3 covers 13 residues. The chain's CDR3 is CASSLDGAVEQFF. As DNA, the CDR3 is TGTGCCAGCAGTTTGGATGGGGCAGTTGAGCAGTTCTTC.

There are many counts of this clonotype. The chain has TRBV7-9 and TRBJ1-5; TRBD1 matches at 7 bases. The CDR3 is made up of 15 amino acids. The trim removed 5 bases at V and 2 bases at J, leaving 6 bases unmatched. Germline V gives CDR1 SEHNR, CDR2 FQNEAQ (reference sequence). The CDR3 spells CASSQGTAGNQPQHF. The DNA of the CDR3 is TGTGCCAGCAGCCAAGGGACAGCAGGCAATCAGCCCCAGCATTTT. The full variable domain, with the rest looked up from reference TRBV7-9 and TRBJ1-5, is DTGVSQNPRHKITKRGQNVTFRCDPISEHNRLYWYRQTLGQGPEFLTYFQNEAQLEKSRLLSDRFSAERPKGSFSTLEIQRTEQGDSAMYLCASSQGTAGNQPQHFGDGTRLSIL.

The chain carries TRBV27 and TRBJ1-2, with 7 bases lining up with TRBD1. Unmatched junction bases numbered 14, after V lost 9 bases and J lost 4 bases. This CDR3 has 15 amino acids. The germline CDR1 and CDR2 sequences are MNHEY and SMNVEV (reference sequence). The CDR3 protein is CARGGGQPKGYGYTF. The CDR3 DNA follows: TGTGCCAGGGGTGGGGGACAGCCCAAGGGCTATGGCTACACCTTC.